This TCR beta chain came from a study of blood T cell repertoires in COVID-19. About the study: Researchers got acute and convalescent COVID-19 samples from the United States, Italy and Spain. The analysed material was cDNA or gDNA that came from T cells, B-cell-depleted T cells, or PBMCs.

Sequencing was performed with immunoSEQ multiplex PCR; in TCRdb, only in-frame clones are kept and a portion is missing. The sample has about 150,000 clones, approximately 80% seen once; the top ten hold about 12%. The Seattle patients, enrolled during active infection, were followed longitudinally. V gave up 4 bases and J gave up 3 bases; unmatched junction bases: 5. The CDR3 consists of 14 residues. Germline CDR1 reads SGDLS; CDR2 reads YYNGEE. This TCR came from an older woman with COVID-19, enrolled during active disease. Sequenced material: peripheral blood. This rearrangement joins TRBV9 to TRBJ2-3, with TRBD2 identical over 7 bases. The CDR3 region has the DNA TGTGCCAGCAGCCTTGGGGGAGGGACAGATACGCAGTATTTT. It is translated as CASSLGGGTDTQYF.